This is a list of T cell receptor beta chains from one sample in a study of radiation and T cells in renal cell carcinoma. The method was immunoSEQ multiplex PCR; TCRdb's version includes in-frame clones alone and lacks a portion of them. Altogether 70,000 to 90,000 clones are present, 80% to 90% being singletons, with the ten largest covering more than 20%. The sequences come from blood, collected from a patient whose treatment included radiotherapy and nephrectomy. The receptors were sampled from a woman in her forties or fifties with renal cell carcinoma. Both conserved end residues are part of each CDR3.

v_gene	j_gene	CDR3aa
TRBV2	TRBJ2-7	CASSYFRDGIYEQYF
TRBV5-6	TRBJ1-6	CASSSRDGRYSPLHF
TRBV5-6	TRBJ1-2	CASSLMGRRVLDYGYTF
TRBV7-6	TRBJ1-2	CASSVPGQGGYTF
TRBV7-2	TRBJ2-7	CASSSTSVGEQYF
TRBV9	TRBJ1-1	CASSHNDGTEAFF
TRBV21-1	TRBJ2-7	CASSVRDYSYEQYF
TRBV5-1	TRBJ2-2	CASRAGGVNTGELFF
TRBV11-2	TRBJ2-7	CASSRTSGSYEQYF
TRBV6-5	TRBJ2-5	CASSPDRGRLETQYF
TRBV7-3	TRBJ2-2	CASSSSGRAFPGELFF
TRBV25-1	TRBJ1-2	CASSSAFYGYTF
TRBV4-3	TRBJ2-5	CASSQVLSPEGETQYF
TRBV9	TRBJ1-5	CASSTSDTGPQHF
TRBV28	TRBJ2-2	CASSLAGRTGELFF
TRBV4-1	TRBJ2-2	CASSLLTSGRVGELFF
TRBV5-4	TRBJ2-1	CASSLGGGDYNEQFF
TRBV30	TRBJ1-3	CAWSVQGAGNTIYF
TRBV6-5	TRBJ1-3	CASRQGATIYF
TRBV4-3	TRBJ2-1	CASSPRRGRDYNEQFF
TRBV21-1	TRBJ1-2	CASSKVGYTF
TRBV9	TRBJ2-5	CASSPSYAGDRGETQYF